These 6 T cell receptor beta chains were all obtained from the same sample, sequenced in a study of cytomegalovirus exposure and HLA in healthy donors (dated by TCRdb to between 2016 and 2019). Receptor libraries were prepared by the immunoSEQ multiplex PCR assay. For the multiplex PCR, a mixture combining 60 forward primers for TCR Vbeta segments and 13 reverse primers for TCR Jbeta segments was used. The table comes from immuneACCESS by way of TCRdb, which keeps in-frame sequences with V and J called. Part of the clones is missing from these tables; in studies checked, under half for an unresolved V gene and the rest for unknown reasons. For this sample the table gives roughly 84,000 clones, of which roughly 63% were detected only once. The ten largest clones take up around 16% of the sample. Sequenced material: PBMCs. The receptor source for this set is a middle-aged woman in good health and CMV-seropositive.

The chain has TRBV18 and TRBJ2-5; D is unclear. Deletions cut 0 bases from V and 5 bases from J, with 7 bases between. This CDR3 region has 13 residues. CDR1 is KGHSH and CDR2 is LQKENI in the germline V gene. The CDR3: CASSPPNTETQYF. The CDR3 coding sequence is TGTGCCAGCTCACCACCGAATACTGAGACCCAGTACTTC.

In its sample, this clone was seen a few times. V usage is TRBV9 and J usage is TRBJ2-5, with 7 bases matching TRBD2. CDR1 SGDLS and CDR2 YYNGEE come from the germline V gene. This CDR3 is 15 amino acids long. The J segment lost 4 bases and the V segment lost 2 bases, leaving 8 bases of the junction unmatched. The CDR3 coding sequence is TGTGCCAGCAGCGTTACGGGAGGCCCGGGAGAGACCCAGTACTTC. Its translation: CASSVTGGPGETQYF.

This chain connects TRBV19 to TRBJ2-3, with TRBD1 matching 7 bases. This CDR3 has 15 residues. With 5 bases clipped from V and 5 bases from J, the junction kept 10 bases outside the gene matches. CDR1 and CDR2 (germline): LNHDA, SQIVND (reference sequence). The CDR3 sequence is CASSAQQGRVDTQYF. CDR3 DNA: TGTGCCAGTAGTGCCCAACAGGGGAGAGTAGATACGCAGTATTTT. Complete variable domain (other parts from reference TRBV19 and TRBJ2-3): DGGITQSPKYLFRKEGQNVTLSCEQNLNHDAMYWYRQDPGQGLRLIYYSQIVNDFQKGDIAEGYSVSREKKESFPLTVTSAQKNPTAFYLCASSAQQGRVDTQYFGPGTRLTVL.

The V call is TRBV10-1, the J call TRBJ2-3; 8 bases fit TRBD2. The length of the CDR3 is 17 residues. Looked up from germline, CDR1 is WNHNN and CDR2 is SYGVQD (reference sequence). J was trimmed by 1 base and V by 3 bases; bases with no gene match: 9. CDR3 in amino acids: CASSDPGLAERTDTQYF. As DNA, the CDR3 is TGCGCCAGCAGTGACCCCGGACTAGCCGAGCGCACAGATACGCAGTATTTT.

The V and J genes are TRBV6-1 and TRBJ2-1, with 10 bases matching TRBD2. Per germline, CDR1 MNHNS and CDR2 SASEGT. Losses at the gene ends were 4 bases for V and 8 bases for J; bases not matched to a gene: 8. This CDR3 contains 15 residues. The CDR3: CASSVPSGSGDEQFF. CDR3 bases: TGTGCCAGCAGTGTCCCTAGCGGGAGCGGTGATGAGCAGTTCTTC.

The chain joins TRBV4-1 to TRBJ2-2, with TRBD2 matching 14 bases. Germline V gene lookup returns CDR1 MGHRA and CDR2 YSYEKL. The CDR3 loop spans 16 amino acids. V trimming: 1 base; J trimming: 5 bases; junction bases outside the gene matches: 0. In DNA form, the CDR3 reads TGCGCCAGCAGCCAAGGGACTAGCGGGAGGACCGGGGAGCTGTTTTTT. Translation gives CASSQGTSGRTGELFF.